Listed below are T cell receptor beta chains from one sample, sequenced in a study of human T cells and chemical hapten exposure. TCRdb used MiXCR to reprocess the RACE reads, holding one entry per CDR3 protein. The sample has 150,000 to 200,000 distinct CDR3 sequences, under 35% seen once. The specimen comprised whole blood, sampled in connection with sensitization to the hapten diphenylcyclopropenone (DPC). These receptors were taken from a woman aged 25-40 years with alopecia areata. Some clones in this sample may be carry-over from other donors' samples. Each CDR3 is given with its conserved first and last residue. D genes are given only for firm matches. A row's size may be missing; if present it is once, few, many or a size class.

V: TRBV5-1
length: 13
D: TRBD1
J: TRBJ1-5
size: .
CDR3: CASRLDRNQPQHF
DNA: TGCGCCAGCAGGCTGGACAGGAATCAGCCCCAGCATTTT

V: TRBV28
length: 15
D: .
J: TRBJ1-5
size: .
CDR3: CASSPVAGMSQPQHF
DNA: TGTGCCAGCAGTCCCGTGGCAGGGATGAGTCAGCCCCAGCATTTT

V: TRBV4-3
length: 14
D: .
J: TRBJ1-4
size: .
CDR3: CASSQLGRGEKLFF
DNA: TGCGCCAGCAGCCAACTAGGGCGGGGTGAAAAACTGTTTTTT

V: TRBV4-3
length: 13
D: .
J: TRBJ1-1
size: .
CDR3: CASSPGLATEAFF
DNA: TGCGCCAGCAGCCCTGGCCTCGCGACTGAAGCTTTCTTT

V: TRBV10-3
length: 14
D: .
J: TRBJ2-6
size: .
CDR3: CAIRGVGGANVLTF
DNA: TGTGCCATCAGAGGGGTCGGCGGGGCCAACGTCCTGACTTTC

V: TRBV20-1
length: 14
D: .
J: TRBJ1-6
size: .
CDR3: CSARGVGRNSPLHF
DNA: TGCAGTGCTAGAGGGGTAGGGAGGAATTCACCCCTCCACTTT

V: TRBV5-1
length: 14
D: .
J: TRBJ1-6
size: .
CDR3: CASSLGSAVSALHF
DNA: TGCGCCAGCAGCTTGGGTTCGGCCGTTAGCGCCCTCCACTTT

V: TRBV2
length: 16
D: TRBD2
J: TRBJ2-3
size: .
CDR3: CASSPGIAGGTDTQYF
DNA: TGTGCCAGCAGTCCCGGGATAGCGGGGGGCACAGATACGCAGTATTTT

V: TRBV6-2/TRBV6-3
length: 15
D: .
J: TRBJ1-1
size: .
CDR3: CASSYSPDSHTEAFF
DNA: TGTGCCAGCAGTTACTCACCGGACAGCCACACTGAAGCTTTCTTT

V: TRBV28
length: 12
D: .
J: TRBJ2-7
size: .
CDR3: CASSLTEYEQYF
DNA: TGTGCCAGCAGTCTGACAGAGTACGAGCAGTACTTC

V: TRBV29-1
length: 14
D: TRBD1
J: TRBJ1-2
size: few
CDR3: CSAGDRDKSYGYTF
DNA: TGCAGCGCCGGTGACAGGGATAAATCCTATGGCTACACCTTC

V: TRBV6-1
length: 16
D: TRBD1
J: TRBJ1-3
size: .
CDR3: CASSRTRTGAGNTIYF
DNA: TGTGCCAGCAGCAGAACAAGGACAGGGGCTGGAAACACCATATATTTT

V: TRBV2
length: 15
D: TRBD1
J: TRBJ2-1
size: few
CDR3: CASSHRGPDYNEQFF
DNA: TGTGCCAGCTCCCACAGGGGGCCAGACTACAATGAGCAGTTCTTC

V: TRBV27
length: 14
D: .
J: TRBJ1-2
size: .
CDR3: CASSGRWQGSGYTF
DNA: TGTGCCAGCAGTGGACGATGGCAGGGGAGCGGCTACACCTTC

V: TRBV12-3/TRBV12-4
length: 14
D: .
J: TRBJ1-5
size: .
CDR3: CASSLGEPNQPQHF
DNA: TGTGCCAGCAGTTTAGGGGAGCCCAATCAGCCCCAGCATTTT

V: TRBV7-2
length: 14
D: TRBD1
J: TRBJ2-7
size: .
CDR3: CASSFDRATYEQYF
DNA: TGTGCCAGCAGCTTCGACAGGGCAACTTACGAGCAGTACTTC

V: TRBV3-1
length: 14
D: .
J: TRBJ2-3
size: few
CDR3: CASKSGPPTDTQYF
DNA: TGTGCCAGCAAAAGCGGCCCCCCCACAGATACGCAGTATTTT

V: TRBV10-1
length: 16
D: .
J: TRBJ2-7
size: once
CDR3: CASSVLTRVPTYEQYF
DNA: TGCGCCAGCAGCGTCCTGACTAGAGTCCCAACCTACGAGCAGTACTTC

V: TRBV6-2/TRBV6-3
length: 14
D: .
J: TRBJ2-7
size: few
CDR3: CASTLRDFPYEQYF
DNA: TGTGCCAGCACCCTACGGGACTTCCCCTACGAGCAGTACTTC

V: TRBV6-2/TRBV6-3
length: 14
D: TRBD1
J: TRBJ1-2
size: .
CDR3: CASSRGGANYGYTF
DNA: TGTGCCAGCAGTCGAGGGGGCGCGAACTATGGCTACACCTTC

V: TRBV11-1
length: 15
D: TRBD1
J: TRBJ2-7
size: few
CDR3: CASSLAGTGAYEQYF
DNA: TGTGCCAGCAGCTTAGCGGGGACAGGGGCCTACGAGCAGTACTTC

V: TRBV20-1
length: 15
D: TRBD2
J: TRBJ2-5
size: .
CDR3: CSASRKPGRAETQYF
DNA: TGCAGTGCTAGTCGCAAACCAGGGAGGGCCGAGACCCAGTACTTC

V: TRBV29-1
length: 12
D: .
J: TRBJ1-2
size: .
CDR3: CSVEGPRYGYTF
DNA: TGCAGCGTTGAGGGACCGAGATATGGCTACACCTTC

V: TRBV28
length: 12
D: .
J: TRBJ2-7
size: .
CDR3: CASRGLLREQYF
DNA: TGTGCCAGCAGGGGGTTGTTGCGGGAGCAGTACTTC

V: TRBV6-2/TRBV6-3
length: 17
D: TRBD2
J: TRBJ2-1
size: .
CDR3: CASRVGLTSGIYNEQFF
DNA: TGTGCCAGCAGAGTTGGCTTGACTAGCGGGATTTACAATGAGCAGTTCTTC

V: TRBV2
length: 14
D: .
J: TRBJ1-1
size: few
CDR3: CASSEAQFRTEAFF
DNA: TGTGCCAGCAGTGAAGCGCAGTTTCGGACTGAAGCTTTCTTT

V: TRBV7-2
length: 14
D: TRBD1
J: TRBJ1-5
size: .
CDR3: CASSYWTGNQPQHF
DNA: TGTGCCAGCAGCTATTGGACAGGGAATCAGCCCCAGCATTTT

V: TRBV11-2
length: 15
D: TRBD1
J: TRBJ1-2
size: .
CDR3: CASSWTPGQGSSYTF
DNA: TGTGCCAGCAGCTGGACCCCAGGACAGGGTAGTAGCTACACCTTC

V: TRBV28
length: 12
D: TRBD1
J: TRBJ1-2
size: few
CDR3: CASNYRGGGYTF
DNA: TGTGCCAGCAACTACAGGGGGGGCGGCTACACCTTC

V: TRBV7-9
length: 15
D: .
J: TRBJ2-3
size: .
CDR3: CASSLDGTSTDTQYF
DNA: TGTGCCAGCAGCTTAGACGGGACTAGCACAGATACGCAGTATTTT